This T cell receptor beta chain was observed in a study of T cell responses to AZD1222 COVID-19 vaccine. Study outcomes and limitations: Within unmutated variant regions lay the reported targets of nearly half of spike-specific TCRs. No day 14 peak samples; only post-peak repertoires were characterized. The donors showed a predominance of white British ancestry and of females, with possible underestimation of clonal diversity.

A remark on this clone: The antigen is undetermined.

The V end lost 1 base, the J end lost 2 bases, and 14 bases lay between the germline ends. CDR3 length: 17 amino acids. The germline V gene has CDR1 LGHDT and CDR2 YNNKEL (reference sequence). The table came from immunoSEQ multiplex PCR; TCRdb's copy has only in-frame clones and leaves some out. The data show 90,000 to 120,000 clones, with 91% seen just once and less than 25% held by the top ten. The V call is TRBV3-1 (or the pseudogene TRBV3-2), the J call TRBJ2-2, with a weak D call TRBD2 (6 bases). The TCR originated in an adult in good health. The sample in question was peripheral blood, obtained on day 0 of AZD1222 vaccination. CDR3 nucleotides: TGTGCCAGCAGCCAAGTGGGCGGGGAGCCCAACACCGGGGAGCTGTTTTTT. This encodes CASSQVGGEPNTGELFF.